The clone carrying this T cell receptor (beta chain) was picked up one time. Its antigen remains unknown. CDR1 and CDR2 from the germline V gene are SQVTM and ANQGSEA. The germline V and J ends were trimmed by 0 bases and 2 bases, with 14 bases remaining between them. CDR3 size: 15 residues. Vbeta (60) and Jbeta (13) primers were used in the PCR. Produced via immunoSEQ multiplex PCR; TCRdb's table is partial and in-frame only. There are 100,000 to 150,000 clones in the sample; approximately 75% occur only once, and approximately 6% lies in the top ten. The data derive from a study of cytomegalovirus exposure and HLA in healthy donors. Study observations and caveats: The authors later found HLA-associated TCR beta chains more clonally expanded than equally common others.

The TCR was taken from a woman aged 40-49 years in good health and CMV-seropositive. This chain links TRBV29-1 with TRBJ2-7, with D maybe TRBD1 (6 bases). Sample: PBMCs. In DNA, the CDR3 is TGCAGCGTTGAAGAAAGTACAGGGCGGCCCTACGAGCAGTACTTC. Its protein is CSVEESTGRPYEQYF.